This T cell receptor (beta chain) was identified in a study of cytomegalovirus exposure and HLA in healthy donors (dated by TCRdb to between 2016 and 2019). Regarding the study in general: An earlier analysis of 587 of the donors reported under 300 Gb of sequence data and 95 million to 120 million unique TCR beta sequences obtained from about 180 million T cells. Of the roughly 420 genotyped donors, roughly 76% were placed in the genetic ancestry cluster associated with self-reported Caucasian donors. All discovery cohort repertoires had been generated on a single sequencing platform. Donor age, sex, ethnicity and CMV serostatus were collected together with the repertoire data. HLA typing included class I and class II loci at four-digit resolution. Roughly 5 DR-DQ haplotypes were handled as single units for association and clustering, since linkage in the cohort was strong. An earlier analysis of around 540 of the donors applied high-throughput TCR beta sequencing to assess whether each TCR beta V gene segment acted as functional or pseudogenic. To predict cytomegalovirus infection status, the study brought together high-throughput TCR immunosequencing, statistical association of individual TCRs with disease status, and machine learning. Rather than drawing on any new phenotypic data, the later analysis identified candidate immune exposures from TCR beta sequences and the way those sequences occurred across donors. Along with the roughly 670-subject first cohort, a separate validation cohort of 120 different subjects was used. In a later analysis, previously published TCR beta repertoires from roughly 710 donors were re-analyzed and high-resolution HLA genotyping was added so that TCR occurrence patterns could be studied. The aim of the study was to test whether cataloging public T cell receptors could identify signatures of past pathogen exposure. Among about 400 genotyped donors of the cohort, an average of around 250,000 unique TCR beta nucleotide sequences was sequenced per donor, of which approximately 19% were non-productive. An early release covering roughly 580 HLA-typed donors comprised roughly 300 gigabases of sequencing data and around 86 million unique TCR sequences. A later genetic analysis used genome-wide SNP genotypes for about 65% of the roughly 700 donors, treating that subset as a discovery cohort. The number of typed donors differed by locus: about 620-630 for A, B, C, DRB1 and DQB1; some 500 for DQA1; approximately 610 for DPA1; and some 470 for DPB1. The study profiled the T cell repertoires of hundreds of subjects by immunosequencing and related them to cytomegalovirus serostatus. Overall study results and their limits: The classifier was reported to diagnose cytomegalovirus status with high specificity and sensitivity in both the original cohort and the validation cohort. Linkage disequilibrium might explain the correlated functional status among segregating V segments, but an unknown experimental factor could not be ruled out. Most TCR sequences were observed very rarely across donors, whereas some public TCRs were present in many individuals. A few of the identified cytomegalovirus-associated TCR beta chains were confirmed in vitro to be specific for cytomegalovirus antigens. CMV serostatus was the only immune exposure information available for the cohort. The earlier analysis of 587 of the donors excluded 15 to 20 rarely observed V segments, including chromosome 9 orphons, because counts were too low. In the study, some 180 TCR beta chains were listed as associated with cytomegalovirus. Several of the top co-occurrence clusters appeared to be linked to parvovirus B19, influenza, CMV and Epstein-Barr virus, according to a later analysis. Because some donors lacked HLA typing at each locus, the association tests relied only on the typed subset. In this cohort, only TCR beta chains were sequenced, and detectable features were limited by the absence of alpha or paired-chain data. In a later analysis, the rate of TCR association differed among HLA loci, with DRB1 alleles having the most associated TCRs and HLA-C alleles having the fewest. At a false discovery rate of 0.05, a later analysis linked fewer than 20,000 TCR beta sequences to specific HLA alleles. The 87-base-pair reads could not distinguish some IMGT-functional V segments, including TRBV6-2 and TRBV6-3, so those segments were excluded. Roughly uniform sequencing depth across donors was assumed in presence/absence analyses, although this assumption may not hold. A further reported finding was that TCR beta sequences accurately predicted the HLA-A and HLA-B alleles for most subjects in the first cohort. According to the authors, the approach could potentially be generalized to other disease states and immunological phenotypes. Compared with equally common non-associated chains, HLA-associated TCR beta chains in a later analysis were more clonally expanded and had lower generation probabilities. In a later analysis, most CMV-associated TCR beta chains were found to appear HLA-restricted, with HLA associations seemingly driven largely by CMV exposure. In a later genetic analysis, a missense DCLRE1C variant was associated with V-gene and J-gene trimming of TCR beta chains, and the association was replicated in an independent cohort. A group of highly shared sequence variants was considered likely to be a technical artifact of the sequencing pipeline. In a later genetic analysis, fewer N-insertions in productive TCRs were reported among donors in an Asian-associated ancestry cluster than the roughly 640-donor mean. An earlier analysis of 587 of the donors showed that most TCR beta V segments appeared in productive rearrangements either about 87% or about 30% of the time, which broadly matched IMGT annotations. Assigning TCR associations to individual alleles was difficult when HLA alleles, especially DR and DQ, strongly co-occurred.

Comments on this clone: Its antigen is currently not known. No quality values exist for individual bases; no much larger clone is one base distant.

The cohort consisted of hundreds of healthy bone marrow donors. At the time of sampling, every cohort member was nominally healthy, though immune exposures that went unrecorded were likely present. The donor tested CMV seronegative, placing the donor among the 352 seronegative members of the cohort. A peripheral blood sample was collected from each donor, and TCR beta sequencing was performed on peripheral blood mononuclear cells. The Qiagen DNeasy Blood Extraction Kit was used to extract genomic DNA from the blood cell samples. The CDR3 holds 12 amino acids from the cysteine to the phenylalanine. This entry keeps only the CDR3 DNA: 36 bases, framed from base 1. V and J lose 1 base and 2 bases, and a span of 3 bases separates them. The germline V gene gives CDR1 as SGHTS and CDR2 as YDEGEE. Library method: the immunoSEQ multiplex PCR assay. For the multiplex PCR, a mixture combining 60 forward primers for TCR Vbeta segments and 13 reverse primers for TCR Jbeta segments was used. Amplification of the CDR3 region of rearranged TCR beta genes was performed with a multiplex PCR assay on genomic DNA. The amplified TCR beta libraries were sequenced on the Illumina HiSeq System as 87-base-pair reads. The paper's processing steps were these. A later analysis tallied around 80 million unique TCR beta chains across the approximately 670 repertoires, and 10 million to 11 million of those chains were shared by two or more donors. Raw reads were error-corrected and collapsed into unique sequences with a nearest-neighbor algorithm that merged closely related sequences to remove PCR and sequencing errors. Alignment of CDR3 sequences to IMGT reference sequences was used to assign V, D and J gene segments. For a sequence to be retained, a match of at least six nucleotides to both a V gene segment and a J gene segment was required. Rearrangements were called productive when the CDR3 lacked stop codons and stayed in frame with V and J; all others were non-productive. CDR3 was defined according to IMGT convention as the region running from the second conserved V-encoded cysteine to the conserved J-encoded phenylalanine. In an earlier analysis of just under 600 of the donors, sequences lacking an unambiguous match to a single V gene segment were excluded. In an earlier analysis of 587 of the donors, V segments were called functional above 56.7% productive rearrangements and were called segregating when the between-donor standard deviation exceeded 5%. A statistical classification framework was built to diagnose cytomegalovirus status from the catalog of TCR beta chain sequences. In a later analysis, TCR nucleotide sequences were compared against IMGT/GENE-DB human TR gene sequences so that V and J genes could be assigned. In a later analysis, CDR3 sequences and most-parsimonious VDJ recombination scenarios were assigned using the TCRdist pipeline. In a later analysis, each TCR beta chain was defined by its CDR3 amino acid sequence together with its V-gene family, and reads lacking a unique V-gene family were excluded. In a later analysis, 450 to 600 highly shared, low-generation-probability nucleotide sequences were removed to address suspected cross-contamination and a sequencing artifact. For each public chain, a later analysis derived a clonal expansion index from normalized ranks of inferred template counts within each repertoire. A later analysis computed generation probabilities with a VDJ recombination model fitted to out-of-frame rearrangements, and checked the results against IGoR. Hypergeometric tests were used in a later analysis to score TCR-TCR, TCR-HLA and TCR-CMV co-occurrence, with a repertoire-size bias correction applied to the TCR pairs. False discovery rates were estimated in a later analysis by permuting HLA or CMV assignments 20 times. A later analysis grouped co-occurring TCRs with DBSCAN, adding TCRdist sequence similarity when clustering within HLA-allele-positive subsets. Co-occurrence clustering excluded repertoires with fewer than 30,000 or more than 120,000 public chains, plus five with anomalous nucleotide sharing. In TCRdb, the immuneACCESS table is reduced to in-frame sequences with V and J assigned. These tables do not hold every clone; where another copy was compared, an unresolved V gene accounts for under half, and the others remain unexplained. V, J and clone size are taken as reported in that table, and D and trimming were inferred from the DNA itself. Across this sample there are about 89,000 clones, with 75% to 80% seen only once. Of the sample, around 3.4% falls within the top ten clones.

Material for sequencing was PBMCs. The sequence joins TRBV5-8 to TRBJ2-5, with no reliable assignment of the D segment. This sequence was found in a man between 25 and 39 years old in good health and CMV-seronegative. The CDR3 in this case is CASSLQQETQYF. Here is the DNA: TGTGCCAGCAGCTTGCAGCAAGAGACCCAGTACTTC.